The present T cell receptor beta chain was sequenced within a study of cytomegalovirus exposure and HLA in healthy donors. As regards this clone: Its matching antigen is unknown.

Study-level points and caveats: The study listed under 200 cytomegalovirus-associated TCR beta chains.

This CDR3 comprises 14 residues. Trimming took off 0 bases at V and 8 bases at J, with 11 bases between the two ends. Germline assignment: CDR1 LGHNA and CDR2 YSLEER. 60 Vbeta and 13 Jbeta primers were used in PCR. Sequencing was performed with immunoSEQ multiplex PCR; in TCRdb, only in-frame clones are kept and a portion is missing. The table includes 150,000 to 200,000 clones, about four fifths detected once. V is TRBV4-3 and J is TRBJ2-1, with D possibly TRBD2 on 5 matching bases. Sequencing was done on a sample of PBMCs. This clonotype originated in a woman between 25 and 40 years old in good health and CMV-seropositive. DNA for the CDR3: TGCGCCAGCAGCCAAGAACTAGTTGTCGATGAGCAGTTCTTC. As protein: CASSQELVVDEQFF.